This is a list of T cell receptor beta chains from one sample in a study of radiotherapy plus CTLA-4 blockade in lung cancer. TCRdb's table, derived via immunoSEQ multiplex PCR, lists solely in-frame clones and lacks some. Of 50,000 to 65,000 clones listed, just over 75% are singletons. The material was peripheral blood, obtained from a patient treated with radiotherapy plus ipilimumab. These receptors were collected from a human donor with non-small cell lung cancer who had a partial response to radiotherapy plus ipilimumab. Both conserved end residues are trimmed from each CDR3. Size is stated for part of the rows, as once, few or many counts, or as a class when the clone is expanded.

j_call clone_size v_call cdr3_aa
TRBJ2-1 few TRBV4-3 ASSQGAEQF
TRBJ1-1 few TRBV19 ASSHRGEAF
TRBJ2-4 NA TRBV7-2 ASSPGQGAPNNIQY
TRBJ1-5 few TRBV2 ASSEQGWDQPQH
TRBJ1-5 NA TRBV6-6 ASISRSNQPQH
TRBJ1-1 NA TRBV5-6 ASSLGHENTEAF
TRBJ2-1 NA TRBV18 ASSPPSVTAPYNEQF
TRBJ2-3 few TRBV12-5 ASGSGQVSTDTQY
TRBJ1-3 NA TRBV19 ASRQSSGNTIY
TRBJ2-6 NA TRBV2 ASSEASSGANVLT
TRBJ1-2 NA TRBV11-2 ASSFAGRRRGYT
TRBJ1-1 NA TRBV5-4 ASSYIHTEAF
TRBJ2-7 NA TRBV18 ASSPASGGYEQY
TRBJ2-1 NA TRBV6-1 ASIFSAHNEQF
TRBJ2-2 NA TRBV12-5 ASGPGGELF